This section outlines one TCR beta chain sequence together with its context. What it binds is not known. The Oncomine TCR Beta short-read assay was what sequenced the DNA obtained from cultured CD4+ T cells. After culture, CD4+ T cells served as the source for genomic DNA extraction. TCRdb re-analysed the PCR reads in MiXCR, keeping a single row per CDR3 protein. The sample lists under 20,000 distinct CDR3 sequences; roughly 54% were seen once. Stated treatment: approximately 11-day PBMC culture with coronavirus spike peptide pools or control peptides (ViraFEST assay). TCRs were sequenced by ViraFEST after antigen-specific T cells had been expanded with peptide pools. The CDR3 contains 15 residues. Trimming removed 2 bases from V and 3 bases from J, with 11 bases in between. The germline gives CDR1 MNHNS, CDR2 SASEGT. The data originate from a study of vaccination and CD4 T cells after COVID-19. Study-wide context: The authors exposed cells to overlapping spike peptides derived from SARS-CoV-2, HCoV-NL63, HCoV-OC43 and HCoV-229E.

V gene TRBV6-1 combines with J gene TRBJ2-1; the D is unclear. The TCR originated in a human donor who had recovered from COVID-19. Input material: CD4+ T cells from blood, cultured in vitro. The CDR3 sequence: CASSEILADYNEQFF. For the CDR3, the DNA is TGTGCCAGCAGTGAAATACTCGCGGACTACAATGAGCAGTTCTTC.